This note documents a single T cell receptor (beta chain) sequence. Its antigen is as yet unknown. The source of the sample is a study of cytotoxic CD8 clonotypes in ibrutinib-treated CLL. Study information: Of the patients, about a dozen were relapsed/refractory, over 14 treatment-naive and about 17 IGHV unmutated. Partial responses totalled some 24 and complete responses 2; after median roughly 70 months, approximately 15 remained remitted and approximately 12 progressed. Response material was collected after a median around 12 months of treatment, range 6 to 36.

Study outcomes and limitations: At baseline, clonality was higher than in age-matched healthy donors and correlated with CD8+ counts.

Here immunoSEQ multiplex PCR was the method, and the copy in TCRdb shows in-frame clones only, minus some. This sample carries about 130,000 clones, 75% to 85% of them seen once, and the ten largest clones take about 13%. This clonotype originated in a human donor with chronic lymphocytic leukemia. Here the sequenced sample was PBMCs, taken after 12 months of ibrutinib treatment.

The CDR3 DNA follows: TGTGCCAGCAGTCCGCACCGGGACACGCGAAAAATATACACCTTC. The encoded protein is CASSPHRDTRKIYTF. The V and J genes are TRBV28 and TRBJ1-2; tentative D call: TRBD1 (6 bases). Germline V gives CDR1 MDHEN, CDR2 SYDVKM. V gave up 5 bases and J gave up 11 bases, with 24 bases separating them. This CDR3 spans 15 amino acids.